This T cell receptor beta chain stems from a study of blood T cell repertoires in COVID-19 (dated by TCRdb to between 2020 and 2021). Looking at the study overall: Collaborator samples came from the United States, Italy and Spain and covered acute and convalescent phases of COVID-19. A de-identified subject ID, COVID-19 status, age in years and sex were almost always included in the sample metadata. Samples were obtained from the ongoing ImmuneRACE study (first 160 participants) and from about 1,300 subjects provided by 6 global collaborators. The dataset comprised deeply sampled blood TCRbeta repertoires from subjects exposed to, actively infected with, or recovered from COVID-19. HLA class I and class II types, where available, came from metadata supplied by the sample provider rather than from assay-based typing. The prospective study material was composed of cDNA or gDNA derived from T cells, B-cell-depleted T cells, or PBMCs. The repertoires were made available in a free public database intended to serve as a resource for research on the immune response to SARS-CoV-2.

TCRbeta CDR3 regions were amplified from genomic DNA using the immunoSEQ Assay, a bias-controlled multiplex PCR. Concerning the study's data processing: Nucleated cell counts per sample were estimated from amplification of reference gene primers within the assay. To quantify the absolute abundance of each unique TCRbeta CDR3 rearrangement, sequence reads were collapsed and filtered. Productive Simpson clonality was computed per sample as the square root of Simpson's diversity index over productive rearrangements. The clones in this table, taken by TCRdb from immuneACCESS, are in-frame only. Not every clone is retained; where verified, under half of the shortfall comes from an unresolved V gene, and the cause of the rest is unknown. That table gives V, J and clone size, and the DNA gave D and trimming. The sample includes tens of thousands of clones, with approximately 91% observed a single time. The ten top clones hold 5.5% to 7% of the sample.

Trimming leaves V shorter by 4 bases and J shorter by 0 bases, with the junction holding 5 bases beyond the gene matches. Inclusive of the bounding cysteine and phenylalanine, the CDR3 is 15 residues long. Here the CDR3 DNA is all that survives: 45 bases in frame from base 1. Reading the germline V gene (reference sequence) gives CDR1 LNHDA and CDR2 SQIVND. Whole blood was collected in K2EDTA tubes by collaborating institutions according to the institutions' own protocols. For TCRbeta analysis, collaborators shipped samples in one of three forms: frozen whole blood, isolated PBMCs, or DNA extracted from either of those sample types. General study outcomes and caveats: How much clinical and demographic metadata was included differed by source and by participant, and the metadata was provided uncurated.

This clone has more than one count but fewer than ten. Which antigen it targets is not known. No quality values exist for individual bases; no much larger clone is one base distant. The sequence was collected from a woman older than 75 with acute or convalescent COVID-19. The sequence joins TRBV19 to TRBJ1-2, with 7 bases aligning to TRBD1. The sample consisted of peripheral blood. The CDR3 region: CASSRTGEANYGYTF. Read as DNA, the sequence is TGTGCCAGTAGTAGGACAGGAGAAGCTAACTATGGCTACACCTTC.